This is a list of T cell receptor beta chains from one sample in a study of blood T cell repertoires in COVID-19. The method was immunoSEQ multiplex PCR; TCRdb's version includes in-frame clones alone and lacks a portion of them. Here the sample spans approximately 280,000 clones, around 90% being singletons. Sequencing was carried out using peripheral blood. These TCRs come from a man aged 50 to 59 with acute or convalescent COVID-19. Both conserved end residues are part of each CDR3. D genes are given only for firm matches. Size is stated for part of the rows, as once, few or many counts, or as a class when the clone is expanded.

J | D | V | size | CDR3 | DNA
TRBJ2-7 | TRBD1 | TRBV19 | . | CASSMRDRGFNEQYF | TGTGCCAGTAGTATGAGGGACAGGGGGTTTAACGAGCAGTACTTC
TRBJ1-2 | . | TRBV12-3/TRBV12-4 | . | CASSVGTYYGYTF | TGTGCCAGCAGTGTGGGCACCTACTATGGCTACACCTTC
TRBJ2-1 | . | TRBV3-1/TRBV3-2 | once | CASSLPGGNEQFF | TGTGCCAGCAGCCTCCCTGGGGGGAATGAGCAGTTCTTC
TRBJ1-1 | . | TRBV2 | . | CASSVEGGTEAFF | TGTGCCAGCAGTGTGGAAGGAGGCACTGAAGCTTTCTTT
TRBJ2-3 | TRBD2 | TRBV5-1 | . | CASRLRGVLGTDTQYF | TGCGCCAGCCGACTACGGGGGGTGCTCGGCACAGATACGCAGTATTTT
TRBJ1-2 | TRBD1 | TRBV11-2 | few | CASSPVTGGTGSGGYTF | TGTGCCAGCAGCCCTGTCACCGGCGGGACAGGGAGTGGTGGCTACACCTTC
TRBJ2-5 | TRBD2 | TRBV4-1 | . | CASSQAGGGGETQYF | TGCGCCAGCAGCCAAGCTGGTGGGGGGGGAGAGACCCAGTACTTC
TRBJ1-1 | . | TRBV10-2 | . | CASHPRADFEAFF | TGCGCCAGCCATCCTCGAGCAGACTTTGAAGCTTTCTTT
TRBJ2-7 | . | TRBV19 | . | CASSLRVSLEQYF | TGTGCCAGTAGTCTTCGGGTCAGCCTCGAGCAGTACTTC
TRBJ1-1 | . | TRBV7-6 | . | CASTEPGLMNTEAFF | TGTGCCAGCACCGAACCGGGACTGATGAACACTGAAGCTTTCTTT